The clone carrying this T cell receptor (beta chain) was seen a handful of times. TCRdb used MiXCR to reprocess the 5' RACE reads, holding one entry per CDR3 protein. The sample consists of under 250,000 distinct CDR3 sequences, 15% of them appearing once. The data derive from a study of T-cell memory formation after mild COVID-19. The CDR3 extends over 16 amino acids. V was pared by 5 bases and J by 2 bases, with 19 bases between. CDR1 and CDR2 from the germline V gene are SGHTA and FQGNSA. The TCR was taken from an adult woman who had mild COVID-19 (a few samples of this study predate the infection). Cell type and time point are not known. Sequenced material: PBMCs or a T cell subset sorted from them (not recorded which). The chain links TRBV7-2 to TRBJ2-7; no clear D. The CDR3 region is CASSASPYLRPYEQYF. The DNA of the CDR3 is TGTGCCAGCAGCGCAAGCCCGTATTTGAGACCCTACGAGCAGTACTTC.